The 2 T cell receptor beta chains in this list originate from one sample, sequenced in a study of CD8+CD57+ T cells in acquired aplastic anemia. Individuals selected for sequencing had exhibited CD8+CD57+ cell expansion on flow cytometry. Both TCR beta VDJ combination and CDR3 sequence profiling were carried out. Genomic DNA was the template for this profiling. One entry per CDR3 protein results from TCRdb running MiXCR on the reads. The table has approximately 300,000 distinct CDR3 sequences, under 65% seen once; the top ten hold around 1.2%. The sequencing input was sorted CD4+, CD8+, or CD8+CD57+ T cells (not recorded which) from PBMCs. The receptors here all came from a human donor with aplastic anemia.

As regards this clonotype: Mismatch with germline at one junction end may stem from a read error. The rearrangement joins TRBV2 to TRBJ2-5, with D possibly matching TRBD2 (5 bases). Judging by the DNA end, TRBJ2-7 fits better; the J call may be wrong. CDR3 length equals 15 residues. Looked up from germline, CDR1 is SNHLY and CDR2 is FYNNEI. Here the CDR3 DNA reads TGTGCCACCAGTGATTCGGGATTAAACCCTACCGAGCAGTACTTC. This translates into CATSDSGLNPTEQYF.

The gene calls are TRBV7-8 and TRBJ2-1; 11 positions match TRBD2. Trimming cost V 3 bases and J 1 base; bases outside gene matches: 8. From germline, CDR1 is SGHVS and CDR2 FQNEAQ. CDR3 length equals 18 residues. Here the CDR3 DNA reads TGTGCCAGCAGCTTCCTTAGCGGGAGGGGAGGGTCCTACAATGAGCAGTTCTTC. Its protein is CASSFLSGRGGSYNEQFF.